The clone carrying this TCR beta chain was seen only a few times. No antigen is known for it. CDR1 is SGHRS, CDR2 YFSETQ, per germline. This CDR3 has 11 amino acids. V was trimmed by 4 bases and J by 3 bases, leaving 3 bases between them. Sequence data for DNA of cultured CD4+ T cells were generated by the Oncomine TCR Beta short-read assay. TCRdb ran MiXCR on the PCR reads and lists one entry per CDR3 protein. The repertoire holds 15,000 or so distinct CDR3 sequences, with around 30% as singletons. As for treatment: roughly nine-day PBMC culture with coronavirus spike peptide pools or control peptides (ViraFEST assay). The sample is drawn from a study of vaccination and CD4 T cells after COVID-19. General study points: In convalescent patients, a median roughly 88% of reactive clones appeared only post-vaccination. Spike mono-reactivity was evident in 304 of the 307 vaccine-specific clones derived from convalescent patients.

The TCR was taken from a human donor with COVID-19. J is TRBJ2-3 and V is TRBV5-1, with D unclear. The sequencing input was cultured CD4+ T cells from blood. The CDR3 spells CASSITDTQYF. The CDR3 nucleotides read TGCGCCAGCAGCATAACAGATACGCAGTATTTT.